The count of the clone carrying this T cell receptor beta chain is one. Its target is not known. RNA totalling about 0.5 to 1 ug underwent reverse transcription with random hexamers. TCRdb re-called the immunoSEQ multiplex PCR reads through MiXCR, storing one row per CDR3 protein. The sample lists 95,000 to 150,000 distinct CDR3 sequences, 96% occurring once. Purification of the CD8+ and CD4+ T cells relied on negative isolation, and TEMRA cells underwent FACS enrichment. This entry comes from a study of CD8 T cells in Susac syndrome. Across the whole study: Patients with Susac syndrome were therapy-naive, treated with corticosteroids, or treated with intravenous immunoglobulin alone when blood was collected.

Overall study findings and caveats: That the number of individuals in its TCR sequencing and HLA analysis was relatively small was acknowledged by the study.

V shed 6 bases and J shed 1 base, with 9 bases lying between them. There are 13 residues in the CDR3. Germline CDR1 KGHSH, CDR2 LQKENI. The sequence was collected from a human donor with Susac syndrome. The chain uses TRBV18 and TRBJ1-1; D uncertain. The sequencing sample was made of CD4+ T cells from PBMCs. DNA for the CDR3: TGTGCCAGCTCGTCGGTAAGGAACACTGAAGCTTTCTTT. It translates to CASSSVRNTEAFF.